These 25 T cell receptor beta chains originate from one sample sequenced in a study of shared clonotypes between healthy human individuals (dated by TCRdb to the early 2020s). For the CD8 naive samples, CD45RO-negative cells were positively selected for CCR7, yielding a CD45RA+CCR7+ population from which TemRA cells were excluded. Libraries were prepared through the immunoSEQ multiplex PCR assay. In its TCRdb copy, this immuneACCESS table keeps in-frame sequences only and misses some clones. Where compared with another copy, unresolved V genes explain less than half of these, and the others have no known cause. The sample table lists around 580,000 clones, 98% of them with a count of one. The top ten hold 0.3% to 0.35% of the sample. The sample taken for sequencing was naive CD8+ T cells sorted from blood. The cell subset or site label, read with the paper, signifies: CD45RA+CCR7+. The receptors originated from a man younger than 40 in good health.

This chain joins TRBV4-3 and TRBJ1-2, with TRBD1 identical over 10 bases. This CDR3 contains 15 residues. J was trimmed by 4 bases and V by 4 bases; bases with no gene match: 6. In germline, CDR1 is LGHNA, CDR2 YSLEER. The DNA for the CDR3 is TGCGCCAGCAGCCCCCGACAGGGGGCTATCTATGGCTACACCTTC. This sequence encodes CASSPRQGAIYGYTF.

The rearrangement links TRBV6-1 to TRBJ2-3; D unresolved. This CDR3 has 15 amino acids. The V and J ends lost 8 bases and 1 base respectively, with 16 bases between them. The germline V gene encodes CDR1 MNHNS and CDR2 SASEGT. For the CDR3, the DNA is TGTGCCAGCCCTAATATACCCTCCGGCACAGATACGCAGTATTTT. It codes for CASPNIPSGTDTQYF.

The chain links TRBV29-1 to TRBJ2-7, with 7 positions matching TRBD1. Germline CDR1 and CDR2: SQVTM and ANQGSEA. CDR3 length equals 14 residues. Trimming at V came to 7 bases and at J to 5 bases, leaving 14 bases not matched to a gene. The CDR3 sequence is CSAMPTGMGNEQYF. As DNA, the CDR3 is TGCAGCGCAATGCCGACAGGGATGGGAAACGAGCAGTACTTC.

This chain joins TRBV9 and TRBJ2-3; 9 bases map to TRBD2. The J segment lost 1 base and the V segment lost 7 bases, leaving 4 bases of the junction unmatched. There are 14 residues in the CDR3. Germline V lookup: CDR1 SGDLS, CDR2 YYNGEE. CDR3 residues: CASQIAGGTDTQYF. Written as DNA, the CDR3 is TGTGCCAGCCAAATAGCGGGAGGCACAGATACGCAGTATTTT.

CDR3 residues: CATGAGNTEAFF. CDR3 coding DNA: TGTGCCACAGGGGCGGGGAACACTGAAGCTTTCTTT. This sequence joins TRBV27 and TRBJ1-1; D is perhaps TRBD1 (6 bases). V lost 10 bases and J lost 1, with 10 bases in between. The CDR3 is made up of 12 amino acids. Germline V gene lookup returns CDR1 MNHEY and CDR2 SMNVEV (reference sequence).

This rearrangement joins TRBV5-1 to TRBJ2-6, with 9 bases aligning to TRBD1. V was pared by 0 bases and J by 2 bases, with 9 bases of the junction left unmatched. There are 19 residues in the CDR3. Germline V gives CDR1 SGHRS, CDR2 YFSETQ. The CDR3 DNA reads TGCGCCAGCAGCTTGGCCGGGACAGGGACCTCTCCTGGGGCCAACGTCCTGACTTTC. As protein: CASSLAGTGTSPGANVLTF.

The V call is TRBV7-6, the J call TRBJ2-1, with 10 bases aligning to TRBD2. Germline CDR1 SGHVS, CDR2 FNYEAQ. V lost 4 bases, J lost 6 bases, and 3 bases stayed unmatched. This CDR3 region has 14 residues. The DNA for the CDR3 is TGTGCCAGCAGCTCTAGCGGGAGTGGCAATGAGCAGTTCTTC. Amino acid sequence: CASSSSGSGNEQFF.

V and J are TRBV10-2 and TRBJ2-7, with D hard to call. Germline CDR1 reads WSHSY; CDR2 reads SAAADI. CDR3 length: 10 residues. The ends were cut back, 8 bases at V and 5 bases at J, with 7 bases in the middle. CDR3: CASESDEQYF. DNA for the CDR3: TGCGCCAGCGAGAGCGACGAGCAGTACTTC.

The rearrangement joins TRBV27 to TRBJ2-3; TRBD1 agrees at 7 bases. The CDR3 runs to 15 residues. After removal of 6 bases from V and 2 bases from J, the junction contained 8 bases not matched to a gene. The germline V gene has CDR1 MNHEY and CDR2 SMNVEV (reference sequence). The DNA for the CDR3 is TGTGCCAGCAGCCAGGGGACAGTATACACAGATACGCAGTATTTT. This translates into CASSQGTVYTDTQYF.

The rearrangement joins TRBV7-8 to TRBJ2-1; D gene unclear. This CDR3 is built from 13 residues. CDR1 and CDR2 from the germline V gene are SGHVS and FQNEAQ. Trimming cost V 1 base and J 7 bases, with 8 bases left between them. For the CDR3, the DNA is TGTGCCAGCAGCTTAGGTAGCAGGAATGAGCAGTTCTTC. It translates to CASSLGSRNEQFF. Combining the CDR3 with reference TRBV7-8 and TRBJ2-1 gives the whole variable domain GAGVSQSPRYKVAKRGQDVALRCDPISGHVSLFWYQQALGQGPEFLTYFQNEAQLDKSGLPSDRFFAERPEGSVSTLKIQRTQQEDSAVYLCASSLGSRNEQFFGPGTRLTVL.

This clone appeared once. The gene calls are TRBV10-3 and TRBJ2-1, with 8 bases identical to TRBD1. The CDR3 has 12 residues. Per germline, CDR1 ENHRY and CDR2 SYGVKD. Trimming took 8 bases from V and 7 from J; bases not matched to a gene: 4. The CDR3 region has the DNA TGTGCCATCCAGGGGGCGGGTAATGAGCAGTTCTTC. It codes for CAIQGAGNEQFF.

The chain combines TRBV5-4 with TRBJ2-7; the D gene is possibly TRBD2 (5 bases). This CDR3 has 14 residues. Trimming removed 0 bases from V and 5 bases from J, with 12 bases in between. Germline V gives CDR1 SGHNT, CDR2 YYREEE (reference sequence). CDR3 nucleotides: TGTGCCAGCAGCTTGGACGGGAATCGCGACGAGCAGTACTTC. It is translated as CASSLDGNRDEQYF.

The chain carries TRBV27 and TRBJ2-7; 8 bases agree with TRBD2. Germline V gives CDR1 MNHEY, CDR2 SMNVEV (reference sequence). V dropped 3 bases and J dropped 7; count of bases not matched to a gene: 14. The CDR3 sequence is 16 residues long. CDR3 DNA: TGTGCCAGCAGTTTGTGGACTATCGGGAGGGAGGTGGAGCAGTACTTC. Translation: CASSLWTIGREVEQYF.

Note on this clone: This CDR3 is also generated by other DNA sequences in the sample. The chain is built from TRBV10-1 and TRBJ2-2, with D unclear. CDR1 and CDR2 (germline): WNHNN, SYGVQD (reference sequence). V lost 0 bases, J lost 0 bases, and 8 bases lay in between. The CDR3 runs to 16 residues. CDR3 protein: CASSESVPPNTGELFF. The CDR3 nucleotides read TGCGCCAGCAGTGAGTCGGTGCCCCCGAACACCGGGGAGCTGTTTTTT.

The V and J genes are TRBV2 and TRBJ1-1; D unclear. The CDR3 loop spans 13 amino acids. V lost 5 bases and J 4 bases, leaving 11 bases between the germline ends. Germline V gene sequence: CDR1 SNHLY, CDR2 FYNNEI. The CDR3: CASSWGEATEAFF. As DNA, the CDR3 is TGTGCCAGCAGTTGGGGTGAGGCCACTGAAGCTTTCTTT.

The chain combines TRBV7-9 with TRBJ2-5, with 9 bases that match TRBD2. Germline trimming cut 5 bases from V and 5 bases from J; bases unmatched to any gene: 12. Per germline, CDR1 SEHNR and CDR2 FQNEAQ (reference sequence). This CDR3 has 16 amino acids. The CDR3 loop is CASSPGGLAGGETQYF. Written as DNA, the CDR3 is TGTGCCAGCAGCCCAGGAGGGTTGGCGGGAGGGGAGACCCAGTACTTC.

The chain has TRBV29-1 and TRBJ2-7; no reliable D call. This CDR3 is 16 amino acids long. Trimming took off 0 bases at V and 7 bases at J, with 22 bases between the two ends. Per germline, CDR1 SQVTM and CDR2 ANQGSEA. CDR3 sequence (DNA): TGCAGCGTTGAAGATCTTACGCGGAACGGTGGCCGGGAGCAGTACTTC. It translates to CSVEDLTRNGGREQYF.

This sequence joins TRBV9 and TRBJ2-7, with D possibly called TRBD1 or TRBD2 (5 bases each). Germline V gene sequence: CDR1 SGDLS, CDR2 YYNGEE. V was clipped by 0 bases and J by 2 bases, with 12 bases between them. This CDR3 contains 15 residues. CDR3 nucleotides: TGTGCCAGCAGCGTAGAAGGGACGGCCGCCTACGAGCAGTACTTC. It codes for CASSVEGTAAYEQYF. Full variable domain (rest looked up from reference TRBV9 and TRBJ2-7): DSGVTQTPKHLITATGQRVTLRCSPRSGDLSVYWYQQSLDQGLQFLIQYYNGEERAKGNILERFSAQQFPDLHSELNLSSLELGDSALYFCASSVEGTAAYEQYFGPGTRLTVT.

This clone has just one count. The rearrangement joins TRBV29-1 to TRBJ1-2; no firm D call. CDR1 and CDR2 (germline): SQVTM, ANQGSEA. This CDR3 region has 12 residues. V was clipped by 3 bases and J by 6 bases, with 11 bases between them. The chain's CDR3 is CSVDPPSDGYTF. The CDR3 region has the DNA TGCAGCGTTGACCCACCTTCGGATGGCTACACCTTC.

This sequence joins TRBV9 and TRBJ2-7; D unclear. The CDR3 totals 16 residues. V was cut by 3 bases and J by 3 bases, with 19 bases left in between. Germline V lookup: CDR1 SGDLS, CDR2 YYNGEE. The CDR3 region is CASSERYTNPLYEQYF. The CDR3, as DNA: TGTGCCAGCAGCGAGAGATACACTAATCCCCTCTACGAGCAGTACTTC.

The chain combines TRBV13 with TRBJ2-1; 14 nucleotides match TRBD2. CDR1 is PRHDT and CDR2 is FYEKMQ in the germline V gene (reference sequence). This CDR3 comprises 16 residues. Germline trimming cut 4 bases from V and 7 bases from J; bases unmatched to any gene: 6. Here the CDR3 DNA reads TGTGCCAGCAGCTCCCCGGGACTAGCGGGAGAGAATGAGCAGTTCTTC. Protein product: CASSSPGLAGENEQFF. The full variable domain, rest sourced from reference TRBV13 and TRBJ2-1, is AAGVIQSPRHLIKEKRETATLKCYPIPRHDTVYWYQQGPGQDPQFLISFYEKMQSDKGSIPDRFSAQQFSDYHSELNMSSLELGDSALYFCASSSPGLAGENEQFFGPGTRLTVL.

This chain uses TRBV4-3 with TRBJ1-5; D remains ambiguous. Germline V gene lookup returns CDR1 LGHNA and CDR2 YSLEER. The CDR3 contains 15 residues. V lost 0 bases, J lost 3 bases, and 9 bases lay in between. CDR3: CASSQDLSDNQPQHF. The DNA of the CDR3 is TGCGCCAGCAGCCAAGATCTCTCAGACAATCAGCCCCAGCATTTT.

The chain carries TRBV19 and TRBJ2-3; D may be TRBD2 (5 bases). The CDR3 sequence is 15 residues long. Germline V lookup: CDR1 LNHDA, CDR2 SQIVND (reference sequence). The ends were cut back, 3 bases at V and 1 base at J, with 11 bases in the middle. The CDR3 sequence: CASSMGPGGTDTQYF. CDR3 DNA: TGTGCCAGTAGTATGGGCCCCGGGGGCACAGATACGCAGTATTTT.

The chain carries TRBV27 and TRBJ2-1; 8 nucleotides match TRBD2. Per germline, CDR1 MNHEY and CDR2 SMNVEV (reference sequence). This CDR3 is built from 16 residues. Trimming at V came to 4 bases and at J to 4 bases, leaving 9 bases not matched to a gene. The DNA of the CDR3 is TGTGCCAGCAGTTCGCTTCCTAGCGGGCTTTACAATGAGCAGTTCTTC. Amino acids: CASSSLPSGLYNEQFF.

J is TRBJ1-5 and V is TRBV11-3, with D possibly TRBD1 on 5 matching bases. The germline V gene encodes CDR1 SGHNT and CDR2 YENEEA. The CDR3 consists of 11 residues. The CDR3, as DNA: TGTGAGGGGAATTTAACGGAGCCCCAGCATTTT. Translated, it gives CEGNLTEPQHF.